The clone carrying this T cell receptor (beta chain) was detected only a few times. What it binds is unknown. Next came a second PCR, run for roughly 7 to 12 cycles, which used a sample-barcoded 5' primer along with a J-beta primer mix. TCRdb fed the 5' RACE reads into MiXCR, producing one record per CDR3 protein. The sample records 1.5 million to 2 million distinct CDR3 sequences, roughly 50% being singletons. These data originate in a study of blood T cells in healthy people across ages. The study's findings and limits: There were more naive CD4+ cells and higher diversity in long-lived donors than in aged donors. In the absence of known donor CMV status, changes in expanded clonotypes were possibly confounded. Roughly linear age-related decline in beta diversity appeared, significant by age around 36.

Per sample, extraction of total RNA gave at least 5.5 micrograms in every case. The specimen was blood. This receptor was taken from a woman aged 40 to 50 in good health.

Here the CDR3 reads CASSLALGGGTNSYEQYF. CDR3 coding DNA: TGTGCCAGCAGTTTAGCGCTGGGCGGGGGGACAAACTCCTACGAGCAGTACTTC. This rearrangement joins TRBV12-3 or TRBV12-4 to TRBJ2-7; TRBD2 agrees at 8 bases. V lost 0 bases to trimming and J lost 0 bases; unmatched junction nucleotides: 10. The CDR3 loop spans 18 amino acids.